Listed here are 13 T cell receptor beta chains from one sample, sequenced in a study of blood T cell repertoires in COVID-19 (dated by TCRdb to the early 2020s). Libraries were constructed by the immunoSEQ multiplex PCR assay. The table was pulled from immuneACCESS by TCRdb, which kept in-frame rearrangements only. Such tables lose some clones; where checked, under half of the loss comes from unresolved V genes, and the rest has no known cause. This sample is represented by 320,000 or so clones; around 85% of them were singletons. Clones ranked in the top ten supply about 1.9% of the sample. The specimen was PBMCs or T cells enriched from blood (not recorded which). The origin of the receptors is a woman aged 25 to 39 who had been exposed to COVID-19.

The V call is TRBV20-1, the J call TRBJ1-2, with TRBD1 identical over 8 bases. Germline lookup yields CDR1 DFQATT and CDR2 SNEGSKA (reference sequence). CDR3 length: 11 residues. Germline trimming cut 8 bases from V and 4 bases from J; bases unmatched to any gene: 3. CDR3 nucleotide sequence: TGCAGTTTTACAGGGGGCTATGGCTACACCTTC. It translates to CSFTGGYGYTF.

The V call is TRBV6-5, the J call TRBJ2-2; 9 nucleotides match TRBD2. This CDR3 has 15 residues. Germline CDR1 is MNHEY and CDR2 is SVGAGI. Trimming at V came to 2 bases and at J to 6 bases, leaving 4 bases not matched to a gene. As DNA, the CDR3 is TGTGCCAGCAGTTACGCGGGGGGGCGTGCCGGGGAGCTGTTTTTT. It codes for CASSYAGGRAGELFF.

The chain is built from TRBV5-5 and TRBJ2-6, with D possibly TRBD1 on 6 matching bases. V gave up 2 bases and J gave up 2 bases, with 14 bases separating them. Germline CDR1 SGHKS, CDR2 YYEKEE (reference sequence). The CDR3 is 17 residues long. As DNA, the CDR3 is TGTGCCAGCAGCTTTTCAGGGGTGCACACTGGGGCCAACGTCCTGACTTTC. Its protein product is CASSFSGVHTGANVLTF.

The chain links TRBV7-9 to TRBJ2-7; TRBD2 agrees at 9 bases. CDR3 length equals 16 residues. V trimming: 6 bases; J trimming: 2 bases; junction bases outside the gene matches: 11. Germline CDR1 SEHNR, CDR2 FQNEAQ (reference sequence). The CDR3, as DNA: TGTGCCAGCAGTCCGGAAGGGACTAGCAGTACCTACGAGCAGTACTTC. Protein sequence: CASSPEGTSSTYEQYF.

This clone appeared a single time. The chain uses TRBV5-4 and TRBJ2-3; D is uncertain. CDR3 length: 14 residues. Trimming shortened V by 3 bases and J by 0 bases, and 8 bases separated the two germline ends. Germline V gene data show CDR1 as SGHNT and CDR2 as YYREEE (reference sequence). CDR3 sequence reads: CASSSQESTDTQYF. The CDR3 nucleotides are TGTGCCAGCAGCTCCCAGGAAAGCACAGATACGCAGTATTTT.

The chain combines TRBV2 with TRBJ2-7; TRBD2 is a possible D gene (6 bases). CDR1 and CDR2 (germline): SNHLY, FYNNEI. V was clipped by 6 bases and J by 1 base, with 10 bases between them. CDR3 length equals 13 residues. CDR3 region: CASSRERSYEQYF. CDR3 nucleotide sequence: TGTGCCAGCAGCCGGGAGCGGTCCTACGAGCAGTACTTC.

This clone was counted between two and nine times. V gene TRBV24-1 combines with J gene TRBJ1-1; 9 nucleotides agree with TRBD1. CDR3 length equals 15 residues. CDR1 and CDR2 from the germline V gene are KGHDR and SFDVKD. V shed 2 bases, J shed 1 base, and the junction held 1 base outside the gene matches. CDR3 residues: CATSDSTGGNTEAFF. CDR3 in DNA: TGTGCCACCAGTGATTCGACAGGGGGGAACACTGAAGCTTTCTTT.

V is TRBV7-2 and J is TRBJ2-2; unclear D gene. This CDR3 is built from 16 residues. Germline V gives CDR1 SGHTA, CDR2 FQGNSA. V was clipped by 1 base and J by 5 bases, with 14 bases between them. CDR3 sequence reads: CASSLVPPRQTGELFF. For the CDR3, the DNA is TGTGCCAGCAGCTTAGTACCCCCCAGGCAGACCGGGGAGCTGTTTTTT.

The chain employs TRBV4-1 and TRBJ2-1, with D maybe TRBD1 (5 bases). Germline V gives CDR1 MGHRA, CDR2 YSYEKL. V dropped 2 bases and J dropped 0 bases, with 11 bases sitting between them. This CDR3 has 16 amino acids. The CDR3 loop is CASSQLTARSYNEQFF. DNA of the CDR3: TGCGCCAGCAGCCAACTGACAGCCCGCTCCTACAATGAGCAGTTCTTC.

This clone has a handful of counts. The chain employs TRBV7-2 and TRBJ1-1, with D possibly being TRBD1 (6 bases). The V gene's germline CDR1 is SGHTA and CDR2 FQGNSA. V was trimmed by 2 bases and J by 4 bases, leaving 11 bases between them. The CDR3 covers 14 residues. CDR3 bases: TGTGCCAGCAGCTTAACAGGGCGGAGCACTGAAGCTTTCTTT. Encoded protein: CASSLTGRSTEAFF.

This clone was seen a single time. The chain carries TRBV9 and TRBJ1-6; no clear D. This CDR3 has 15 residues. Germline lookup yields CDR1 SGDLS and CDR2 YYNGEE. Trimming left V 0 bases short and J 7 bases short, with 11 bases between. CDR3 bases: TGTGCCAGCAGCGTAGAGTACAGTTCCAATTCACCCCTCCACTTT. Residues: CASSVEYSSNSPLHF.

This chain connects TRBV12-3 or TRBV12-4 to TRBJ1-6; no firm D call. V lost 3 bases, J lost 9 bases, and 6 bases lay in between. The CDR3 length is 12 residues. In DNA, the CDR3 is TGTGCCAGCAGTTTGGCAATTTCACCCCTCCACTTT. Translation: CASSLAISPLHF.

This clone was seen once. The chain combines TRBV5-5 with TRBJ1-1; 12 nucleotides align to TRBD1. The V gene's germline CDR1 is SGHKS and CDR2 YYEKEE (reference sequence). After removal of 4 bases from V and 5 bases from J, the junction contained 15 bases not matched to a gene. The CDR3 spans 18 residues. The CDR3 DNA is TGTGCCAGCAGCCTGTGGGACAGGGGGCTCGAGCGTAATACTGAAGCTTTCTTT. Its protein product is CASSLWDRGLERNTEAFF.